These 20 T cell receptor beta chains were sequenced from one sample in a study of sequential checkpoint blockade in melanoma. Libraries were prepared by immunoSEQ multiplex PCR; TCRdb keeps only in-frame clonotypes and omits some of them. This sample has 12,000 to 15,000 clones, with roughly 50% found just once. Treatment described: randomized to nivolumab then ipilimumab (arm A) or the reverse (arm B). This sample comprised CD8+ T cells sorted from blood (inferred from file names), obtained from a patient given nivolumab and ipilimumab in sequence. The receptors derive from a human donor with melanoma.

The chain has TRBV27 and TRBJ2-1; possible D gene TRBD2, 6 bases. Germline CDR1 MNHEY, CDR2 SMNVEV (reference sequence). Trimming cost V 2 bases and J 7 bases, with 6 bases left between them. This CDR3 has 12 amino acids. The CDR3 DNA follows: TGTGCCAGCAGTTTAGGGGGGAATGAGCAGTTCTTC. Translation: CASSLGGNEQFF.

The J gene is TRBJ2-3, the V gene TRBV5-6; 13 nucleotides align to TRBD2. CDR3 size: 15 residues. J lost 2 bases, V lost 6 bases, and 3 bases had no gene match. Germline V gene data show CDR1 as SGHDT and CDR2 as YYEEEE. The CDR3 is CASKTSGGFTDTQYF. Written as DNA, the CDR3 is TGTGCCAGCAAGACTAGCGGGGGGTTCACAGATACGCAGTATTTT.

The chain has TRBV27 and TRBJ1-6; D gene ambiguous. Germline V gene data show CDR1 as MNHEY and CDR2 as SMNVEV (reference sequence). V was pared by 1 base and J by 3 bases, with 16 bases between. The CDR3 extends over 18 amino acids. CDR3 loop: CASSLYSGGTHYNSPLHF. The CDR3 DNA is TGTGCCAGCAGTTTATATTCTGGAGGAACTCACTATAATTCACCCCTCCACTTT.

V and J are TRBV11-2 and TRBJ2-7; TRBD2 is a possible D gene (6 bases). Germline CDR1 is SGHAT and CDR2 is FQNNGV. CDR3 size: 13 residues. Trimming removed 4 bases at V and 0 bases at J, with 7 bases between. The CDR3 spells CASSSGLSYEQYF. In DNA, the CDR3 is TGTGCCAGCAGCTCGGGACTCTCCTACGAGCAGTACTTC.

This sequence joins TRBV30 and TRBJ2-7, with TRBD1 matching over 8 bases. Germline loops: CDR1 GTSNPN, CDR2 SVGIG (reference sequence). The ends lost 4 bases at V and 5 bases at J; junction bases unmatched: 4. The CDR3 contains 12 residues. The CDR3 region has the DNA TGTGCCTGGAATGCAGGGGGCGACGAGCAGTACTTC. Protein sequence: CAWNAGGDEQYF.

The chain is built from TRBV7-9 and TRBJ2-5; perhaps TRBD2 as D (5 bases). This CDR3 has 14 amino acids. V lost 5 bases and J lost 5, with 15 bases in between. CDR1 is SEHNR and CDR2 is FQNEAQ in the germline V gene (reference sequence). CDR3 residues: CASSPPDWYETQYF. The CDR3, as DNA: TGTGCCAGCAGCCCACCGGACTGGTATGAGACCCAGTACTTC.

The chain carries TRBV30 and TRBJ2-7; possible D gene TRBD2, 5 bases. This CDR3 spans 16 amino acids. V lost 0 bases to trimming and J lost 3 bases, with 18 bases between them. CDR1 and CDR2 (germline): GTSNPN, SVGIG (reference sequence). CDR3 protein: CAWSVLGSGRDYEQYF. CDR3 in DNA: TGTGCCTGGAGTGTACTAGGAAGTGGGAGAGACTACGAGCAGTACTTC.

This clone has just a few counts. This chain connects TRBV25-1 to TRBJ1-1, with 7 bases lining up with TRBD1. CDR3 size: 15 residues. CDR1 and CDR2 from the germline V gene are MGHDK and SYGVNS. V shed 5 bases, J shed 2 bases, and the junction held 8 bases outside the gene matches. CDR3 residues: CASSLEGAPNTEAFF. DNA for the CDR3: TGTGCCAGCAGTTTGGAGGGGGCACCTAACACTGAAGCTTTCTTT. The full variable domain, its missing parts supplied by reference TRBV25-1 and TRBJ1-1, is EADIYQTPRYLVIGTGKKITLECSQTMGHDKMYWYQQDPGMELHLIHYSYGVNSTEKGDLSSESTVSRIRTEHFPLTLESARPSHTSQYLCASSLEGAPNTEAFFGQGTRLTVV.

The chain joins TRBV30 to TRBJ1-1; a possible D gene is TRBD1 (5 bases). CDR3 size: 13 residues. Looked up from germline, CDR1 is GTSNPN and CDR2 is SVGIG (reference sequence). The V end lost 5 bases, the J end lost 7 bases, and 17 bases lay between the germline ends. The CDR3: CAWSGGPGGEAFF. CDR3 sequence (DNA): TGTGCCTGGTCGGGGGGACCGGGAGGTGAAGCTTTCTTT.

This clone was found a few times. The V and J genes are TRBV7-9 and TRBJ2-1; tentative D call: TRBD1 (6 bases). The germline V and J ends were trimmed by 6 bases and 1 base, with 13 bases remaining between them. Germline V CDR1 and CDR2: SEHNR, FQNEAQ (reference sequence). The CDR3 runs to 15 residues. The CDR3 region has the DNA TGTGCCAGCAGTTTACAGGGTTGGTCCTACAATGAGCAGTTCTTC. As protein: CASSLQGWSYNEQFF. The full variable domain, its missing parts supplied by reference TRBV7-9 and TRBJ2-1, is DTGVSQNPRHKITKRGQNVTFRCDPISEHNRLYWYRQTLGQGPEFLTYFQNEAQLEKSRLLSDRFSAERPKGSFSTLEIQRTEQGDSAMYLCASSLQGWSYNEQFFGPGTRLTVL.

The sample holds a few counts of this clone. The chain links TRBV27 to TRBJ2-5, with 11 nucleotides matching TRBD1. The CDR3 spans 15 residues. Germline-derived CDR1 and CDR2 are MNHEY and SMNVEV (reference sequence). Trimming at V came to 6 bases and at J to 4 bases, leaving 7 bases not matched to a gene. The CDR3 DNA sequence: TGTGCCAGCAGCAGGACAGGGGGCGAATTAGAGACCCAGTACTTC. Its protein is CASSRTGGELETQYF.

The chain recombines TRBV18 with TRBJ2-5; 7 positions match TRBD1. The closer fit of TRBJ2-7 to the DNA end suggests the J call may be wrong. CDR1 and CDR2 (germline): KGHSH, LQKENI. The CDR3 is 14 amino acids. The CDR3 spells CASSRTGPWDEQYF. In DNA form, the CDR3 reads TGTGCCAGCTCAAGGACAGGACCGTGGGACGAGCAGTACTTC.

This clone came up a few times. V gene TRBV5-4 combines with J gene TRBJ2-2, with TRBD2 matching over 13 bases. The CDR3 length is 16 residues. CDR1 and CDR2 (germline): SGHNT, YYREEE (reference sequence). V shed 4 bases and J 7 bases; nucleotides not matched to a gene: 7. The CDR3 bases are TGTGCCAGCAGCCAACCAGGGACTAGCGGGGTCGGGGAGCTGTTTTTT. It encodes CASSQPGTSGVGELFF.

The J gene is TRBJ2-2, the V gene TRBV7-6, with TRBD1 matching 8 bases. The CDR3 sequence is 15 residues long. CDR1 and CDR2 (germline): SGHVS, FNYEAQ. The ends lost 1 base at V and 4 bases at J; junction bases unmatched: 2. This CDR3 reads CASSLGTGITGELFF. CDR3 nucleotide sequence: TGTGCCAGCAGCTTAGGGACAGGGATCACCGGGGAGCTGTTTTTT. Together with reference TRBV7-6 and TRBJ2-2, the CDR3 gives the full variable domain: GAGVSQSPRYKVTKRGQDVALRCDPISGHVSLYWYRQALGQGPEFLTYFNYEAQQDKSGLPNDRFSAERPEGSISTLTIQRTEQRDSAMYRCASSLGTGITGELFFGEGSRLTVL.

V is TRBV29-1 and J is TRBJ2-7; a possible D gene is TRBD2 (5 bases). Deletions cut 1 base from V and 1 base from J, with 11 bases between. This CDR3 region has 14 residues. In germline, CDR1 is SQVTM, CDR2 ANQGSEA. DNA of the CDR3: TGCAGCGTTGAAGGGAGGCAGGAATCCTACGAGCAGTACTTC. Translated: CSVEGRQESYEQYF.

This chain's CDR3 is CASSVSGGAVYEQYF. The CDR3 bases are TGTGCCAGCAGCGTCAGCGGGGGGGCCGTCTACGAGCAGTACTTC. The chain is built from TRBV9 and TRBJ2-7, with 10 bases identical to TRBD2. This CDR3 has 15 amino acids. Germline loops: CDR1 SGDLS, CDR2 YYNGEE. V lost 2 bases, J lost 3 bases, and 5 bases stayed unmatched.

This chain uses TRBV15 with TRBJ2-3; 11 bases are shared with TRBD2. Germline loops: CDR1 LNHNV, CDR2 YYDKDF (reference sequence). J lost 3 bases, V lost 4 bases, and 3 bases had no gene match. The CDR3 has 15 amino acids. CDR3 sequence (DNA): TGTGCCACCAGCACCTCTAGCGGGAGGACAGATACGCAGTATTTT. It codes for CATSTSSGRTDTQYF.

V gene TRBV11-2 combines with J gene TRBJ2-3, with a weak D call TRBD1 (6 bases). This CDR3 contains 12 residues. The germline CDR1 and CDR2 sequences are SGHAT and FQNNGV. V lost 5 bases, J lost 9 bases, and 12 bases lay in between. CDR3 region: CASSPRTVTQYF. The CDR3, as DNA: TGTGCCAGCAGCCCAAGGACAGTAACGCAGTATTTT.

The chain joins TRBV6-6 to TRBJ1-2, with 8 bases that match TRBD1. CDR3 length: 16 amino acids. Germline V gene data show CDR1 as MNHNY and CDR2 as SVGAGI (reference sequence). V gave up 5 bases and J gave up 0 bases; unmatched junction bases: 8. In DNA, the CDR3 is TGTGCCAGCAGTCAGGACGGGACAGGCACTAACTATGGCTACACCTTC. Translated: CASSQDGTGTNYGYTF.

The V call is TRBV15, the J call TRBJ1-5; D remains unclear. The CDR3 loop spans 15 amino acids. The V gene's germline CDR1 is LNHNV and CDR2 YYDKDF (reference sequence). V was cut by 3 bases and J by 0 bases, with 9 bases left in between. CDR3 residues: CATSREDNSNQPQHF. The CDR3 region has the DNA TGTGCCACCAGCAGGGAGGATAATAGCAATCAGCCCCAGCATTTT.